This TCR beta chain comes out of a study of spatial heterogeneity in lung cancer. Turning to the study itself: PBMC samples from follow-up, where available, were sequenced a median of around two years after resection. The library had UMIs, and each TCR and UMI pair averaged more than ten raw reads.

Germline CDR1 reads WNHNN; CDR2 reads SYGVQD (reference sequence). V gave up 3 bases and J gave up 2 bases, with 10 bases separating them. The CDR3 loop spans 14 amino acids. About this clonotype: Its specificity is unknown.

TCR cDNA molecules each carried a unique molecular identifier. TCRdb recomputed calls from the 5' RACE reads with MiXCR, one row per CDR3 protein. The table shows 25,000 to 30,000 distinct CDR3 sequences, with 6% occurring only once. Indicated time point: blood at routine non-recurrence follow-up after resection. Extraction of whole RNA from tumor, nontumor lung or frozen PBMC preceded unsorted sequencing. Study-level points and caveats: Ubiquitous expanded tumor TCRs were observed in blood more at resection than follow-up.

Source: PBMCs, taken at follow-up. This receptor was taken from a male donor with early-stage non-small cell lung cancer. J is TRBJ2-5 and V is TRBV10-1; D not certain. The CDR3 nucleotides read TGCGCCAGCAGTGAAGCAGGAATACAAGAGACCCAGTACTTC. This sequence encodes CASSEAGIQETQYF.